This TCR beta chain was documented in a study of cytomegalovirus exposure and HLA in healthy donors. A word on this clone: Its antigen remains unidentified.

The germline V and J ends were trimmed by 1 base and 4 bases, with 17 bases remaining between them. The CDR3 covers 16 residues. In germline, CDR1 is SGHVS, CDR2 FQNEAQ. Researchers ran the PCR with 60 Vbeta and 13 Jbeta primers. Profiling relied on immunoSEQ multiplex PCR, and the TCRdb table lists in-frame clones only, not all of them. The top ten clones hold around 1.8% of a sample with some 200,000 clones, 60% to 80% of them seen once. Notes on the study in general: TCR beta V- and J-gene trimming, according to a later analysis, was linked to a missense DCLRE1C variant.

Sample: PBMCs. The J gene is TRBJ2-7, the V gene TRBV7-8; D perhaps matches TRBD2 (6 bases). The clonotype originates from a man between 18 and 29 years old in good health and CMV-seronegative. The CDR3 loop is CASSLEGWRGGYEQYF. The DNA of the CDR3 is TGTGCCAGCAGCTTAGAGGGTTGGAGGGGCGGTTACGAGCAGTACTTC.